These T cell receptor beta chains were read from a single sample in a study of blood T cell repertoires in COVID-19. Some clones are missing from TCRdb's copy, which holds only in-frame ones; the method was immunoSEQ multiplex PCR. The top ten hold roughly a sixth of the sample, which has a few hundred thousand clones, about 88% seen once. The material sequenced was peripheral blood. The receptors shown here come from a man in his forties or fifties with COVID-19, enrolled during active disease. CDR3s include the opening cysteine and the closing phenylalanine or tryptophan. Fields, in order: J gene, clone size, V gene, D gene, CDR3 protein, CDR3 DNA. The D gene is left open where the match is weak. Clone size is shown for a subset of rows, as once, few, many or a class of expanded clone.

TRBJ2-2	few	TRBV7-9	.	CASSQDTNTGELFF	TGTGCCAGCAGCCAAGACACGAACACCGGGGAGCTGTTTTTT
TRBJ2-3	.	TRBV5-1	.	CASSLELPLTDTQYF	TGCGCCAGCAGCTTGGAACTACCCCTGACAGATACGCAGTATTTT
TRBJ1-5	.	TRBV28	TRBD1	CASKLQGQNQPQHF	TGTGCCAGCAAACTACAGGGGCAGAATCAGCCCCAGCATTTT
TRBJ2-7	.	TRBV4-3	.	CASSQVRAGTYEQYF	TGCGCCAGCAGCCAAGTAAGGGCAGGGACCTACGAGCAGTACTTC
TRBJ1-2	.	TRBV20-1	.	CSASYSKAYGYTF	TGCAGTGCTAGTTACTCTAAAGCCTATGGCTACACCTTC
TRBJ2-3	.	TRBV29-1	TRBD1	CSARAPRGRTDTQYF	TGCAGCGCACGGGCCCCGAGGGGGCGCACAGATACGCAGTATTTT
TRBJ2-1	.	TRBV7-6	TRBD2	CASSGLAGVREQFF	TGTGCCAGCAGCGGACTAGCGGGAGTCCGGGAGCAGTTCTTC
TRBJ2-2	.	TRBV9	.	CASSVRGPGELFF	TGTGCCAGCAGCGTACGAGGTCCCGGGGAGCTGTTTTTT
TRBJ1-5	.	TRBV19	TRBD1	CASSITPDRRKPQHF	TGTGCCAGTAGTATAACCCCGGACAGGAGAAAGCCCCAGCATTTT
TRBJ2-3	.	TRBV27	TRBD2	CASRTGLAGGSDTQYF	TGTGCCAGCCGAACGGGGCTAGCGGGGGGGTCAGATACGCAGTATTTT
TRBJ2-7	once	TRBV5-1	TRBD1	CASSQGTATYEQYF	TGCGCCAGCAGCCAAGGGACAGCAACCTACGAGCAGTACTTC
TRBJ2-1	.	TRBV28	TRBD1	CASSLDLDRGLASSYNEQFF	TGTGCCAGCAGTCTAGATCTAGACAGGGGGCTAGCAAGCTCCTACAATGAGCAGTTCTTC
TRBJ1-5	.	TRBV4-2	.	CASSQDFGGRRGPNQPQHF	TGTGCCAGCAGCCAAGATTTCGGAGGTAGGAGGGGTCCCAATCAGCCCCAGCATTTT
TRBJ1-1	.	TRBV4-2	TRBD1	CASSHPVGTANTEAFF	TGTGCCAGCAGCCACCCAGTTGGGACAGCGAACACTGAAGCTTTCTTT
TRBJ2-1	.	TRBV6-5	.	CASKMVLGIQQFF	TGTGCCAGCAAGATGGTCCTCGGGATTCAGCAGTTCTTC
TRBJ2-1	.	TRBV14	TRBD2	CASSQSILAGGYNEQFF	TGTGCCAGCAGCCAAAGCATACTAGCGGGAGGCTACAATGAGCAGTTCTTC
TRBJ1-5	.	TRBV6-2/TRBV6-3	TRBD1	CASSWDSPLTSNQPQHF	TGTGCCAGCAGCTGGGACAGCCCCTTGACTAGCAATCAGCCCCAGCATTTT
TRBJ1-5	.	TRBV9	.	CASSVGDSNQPQHF	TGTGCCAGCAGCGTCGGGGATAGCAATCAGCCCCAGCATTTT
TRBJ2-3	.	TRBV7-3	TRBD1	CASSPGQGLTDTQYF	TGTGCCAGCAGCCCGGGACAGGGACTAACAGATACGCAGTATTTT
TRBJ2-3	.	TRBV5-6	.	CASSYWTVSTDTQYF	TGTGCCAGCAGCTATTGGACAGTTAGCACAGATACGCAGTATTTT
TRBJ2-1	once	TRBV7-2	TRBD1	CASSDRQGYEQFF	TGTGCCAGCAGCGATCGACAGGGCTATGAGCAGTTCTTC
TRBJ1-5	.	TRBV10-3	.	CAIRGVGGNQPQHF	TGTGCCATCCGCGGGGTTGGGGGAAATCAGCCCCAGCATTTT
TRBJ2-1	.	TRBV18	TRBD1	CASSPTGGSYNEQFF	TGTGCCAGCTCACCAACAGGGGGCTCCTACAATGAGCAGTTCTTC
TRBJ1-1	once	TRBV6-5	.	CASSYSRDTEAFF	TGTGCCAGCAGTTACTCCAGGGATACTGAAGCTTTCTTT
TRBJ1-2	once	TRBV19	.	CASSPRQTSYTF	TGTGCCAGTAGTCCTCGACAGACCAGCTACACCTTC
TRBJ2-3	.	TRBV6-5	.	CASGDWGGTDTQYF	TGTGCCAGCGGCGACTGGGGCGGCACAGATACGCAGTATTTT
TRBJ2-2	.	TRBV28	TRBD2	CARRGGGVTGELFF	TGTGCCCGCCGCGGGGGGGGCGTCACCGGGGAGCTGTTTTTT